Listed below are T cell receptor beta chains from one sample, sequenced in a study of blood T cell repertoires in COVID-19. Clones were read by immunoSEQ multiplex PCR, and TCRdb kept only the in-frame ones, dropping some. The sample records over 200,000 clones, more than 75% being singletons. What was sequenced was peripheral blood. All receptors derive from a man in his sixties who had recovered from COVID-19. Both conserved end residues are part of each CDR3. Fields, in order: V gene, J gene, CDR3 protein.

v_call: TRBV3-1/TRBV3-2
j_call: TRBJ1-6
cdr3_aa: CASSRTGGDSPLHF

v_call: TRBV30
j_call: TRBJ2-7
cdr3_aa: CAWDHGTGTDEQYF

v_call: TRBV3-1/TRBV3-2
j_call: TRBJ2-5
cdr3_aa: CASSQQGTETQYF

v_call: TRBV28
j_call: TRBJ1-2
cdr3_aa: CASKTGPHGYTF

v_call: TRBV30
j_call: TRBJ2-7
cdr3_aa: CAWSVQAVYEQYF

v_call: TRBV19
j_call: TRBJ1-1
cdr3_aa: CASRDYLVTEAFF

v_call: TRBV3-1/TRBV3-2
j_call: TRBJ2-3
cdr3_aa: CASSQDLGLAGGSTDTQYF

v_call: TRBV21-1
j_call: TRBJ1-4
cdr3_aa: CASSSGDRECSFREKLFF

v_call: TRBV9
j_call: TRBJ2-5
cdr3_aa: CASSVGRLAGGKETQYF

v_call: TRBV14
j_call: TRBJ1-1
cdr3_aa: CASSSQENTEAFF

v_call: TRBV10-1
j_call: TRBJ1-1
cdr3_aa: CASNRDKNTEAFF

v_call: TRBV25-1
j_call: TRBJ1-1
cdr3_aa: CASSGGQVKSAEAFF

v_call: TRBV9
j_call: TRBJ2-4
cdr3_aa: CASSFEPSGTTYF

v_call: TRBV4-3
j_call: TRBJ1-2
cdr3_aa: CASSQGSGQGNYGYTF

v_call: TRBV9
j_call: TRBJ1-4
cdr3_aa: CASSVQAATNEKLFF

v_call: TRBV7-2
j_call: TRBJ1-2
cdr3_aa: CASSQAPGQGKSYGYTF

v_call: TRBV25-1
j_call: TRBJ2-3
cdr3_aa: CASSGLLDRDRWDTQYF

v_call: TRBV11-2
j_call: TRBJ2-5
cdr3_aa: CASSLGGANQETQYF

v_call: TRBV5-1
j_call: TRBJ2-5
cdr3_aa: CASSLGTGVYSQETQYF

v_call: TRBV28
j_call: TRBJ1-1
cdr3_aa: CASSLPTGWIAEAFF

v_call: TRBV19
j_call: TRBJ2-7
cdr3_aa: CASSPAPGVAYEQYF

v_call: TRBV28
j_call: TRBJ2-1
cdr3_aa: CASIEWANNEQFF

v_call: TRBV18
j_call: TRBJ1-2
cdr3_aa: CASSPLQESYGYTF

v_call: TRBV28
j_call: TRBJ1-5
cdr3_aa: CASTIGGGRPNQPQHF

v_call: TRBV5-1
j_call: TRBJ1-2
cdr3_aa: CASSLDSRQGGYTF

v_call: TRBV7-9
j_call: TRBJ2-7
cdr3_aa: CASSSPGQGISYEQYF

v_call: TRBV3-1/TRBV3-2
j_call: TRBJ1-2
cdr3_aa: CASSQGSRGYGYTF

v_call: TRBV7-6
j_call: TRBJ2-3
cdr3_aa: CASSLAAGAHLTDTQYF

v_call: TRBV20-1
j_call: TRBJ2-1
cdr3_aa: CSASYLNEQFF

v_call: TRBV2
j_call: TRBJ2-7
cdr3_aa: CASTDRPGPYEQYF

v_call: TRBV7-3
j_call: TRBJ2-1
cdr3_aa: CASSLRQGANEQFF

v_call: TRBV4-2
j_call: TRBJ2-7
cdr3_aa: CASSQDWTSYEQYF

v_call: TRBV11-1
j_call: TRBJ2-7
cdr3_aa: CASSLGQGHEQYF

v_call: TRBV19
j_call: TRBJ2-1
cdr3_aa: CASSTYGQGYNEQFF

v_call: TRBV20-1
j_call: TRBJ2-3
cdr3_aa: CSASISSGGADTQYF

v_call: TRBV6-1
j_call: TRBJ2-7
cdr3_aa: CASSESIGREGEQYF

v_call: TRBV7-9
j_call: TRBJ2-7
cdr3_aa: CASSGSGTGNDEQYF

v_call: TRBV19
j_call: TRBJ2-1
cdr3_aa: CASSKGQGMYNEQFF

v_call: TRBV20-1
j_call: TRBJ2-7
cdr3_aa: CSASLSGSWEQYF

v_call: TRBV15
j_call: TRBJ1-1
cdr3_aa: CATRPQGARNTEAFF

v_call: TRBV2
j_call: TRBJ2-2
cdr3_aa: CASSENSGDTGELFF

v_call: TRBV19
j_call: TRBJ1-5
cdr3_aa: CASSIRRYSNQPQHF

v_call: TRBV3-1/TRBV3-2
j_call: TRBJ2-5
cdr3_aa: CASRLEETQYF

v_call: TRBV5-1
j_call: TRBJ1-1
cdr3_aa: CASVDTLNTEAFF

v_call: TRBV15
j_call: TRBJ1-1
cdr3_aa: CATKDEGYTEAFF

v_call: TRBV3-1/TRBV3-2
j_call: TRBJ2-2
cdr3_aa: CASSQNRNTGELFF

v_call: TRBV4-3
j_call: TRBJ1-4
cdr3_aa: CASSPRTGGTNEKLFF

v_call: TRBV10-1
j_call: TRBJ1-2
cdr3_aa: CAPGPGLNYGYTF

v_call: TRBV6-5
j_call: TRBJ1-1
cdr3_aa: CASSYFRQGGTEAFF

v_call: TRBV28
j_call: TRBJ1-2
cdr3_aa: CASASTGAHGYTF

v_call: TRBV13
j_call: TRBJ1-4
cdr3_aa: CASSSRQARELFF

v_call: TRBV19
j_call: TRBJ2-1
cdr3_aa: CASSFLAGTNEQFF

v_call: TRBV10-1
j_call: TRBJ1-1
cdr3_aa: CASSEASKMVTFF